Included here is one T cell receptor beta chain sequence, with context. TCRdb processed the 5' RACE reads anew with MiXCR; each CDR3 protein has one entry. The sample holds about 20,000 distinct CDR3 sequences, just under 70% seen once. The data belong to a study of identical twins. The CDR3 runs to 14 residues. Germline CDR1 SNHLY, CDR2 FYNNEI. V shed 3 bases, J shed 6 bases, and the junction held 2 bases outside the gene matches. This rearrangement joins TRBV2 to TRBJ1-4; TRBD1 matches at 9 bases. The sequence came from a woman under 30 in good health. This table probably holds off-target reads from a library built for another chain. The sequencing input was memory (CD45RO+) T cells sorted from blood. DNA of the CDR3: TGTGCCAGCAGTGAGGGACAGGGCTATGAAAAACTGTTTTTT. It yields the protein CASSEGQGYEKLFF. The full variable domain, in which reference TRBV2 and TRBJ1-4 provide the parts outside the CDR3, is EPEVTQTPSHQVTQMGQEVILRCVPISNHLYFYWYRQILGQKVEFLVSFYNNEISEKSEIFDDQFSVERPDGSNFTLKIRSTKLEDSAMYFCASSEGQGYEKLFFGSGTQLSVL.